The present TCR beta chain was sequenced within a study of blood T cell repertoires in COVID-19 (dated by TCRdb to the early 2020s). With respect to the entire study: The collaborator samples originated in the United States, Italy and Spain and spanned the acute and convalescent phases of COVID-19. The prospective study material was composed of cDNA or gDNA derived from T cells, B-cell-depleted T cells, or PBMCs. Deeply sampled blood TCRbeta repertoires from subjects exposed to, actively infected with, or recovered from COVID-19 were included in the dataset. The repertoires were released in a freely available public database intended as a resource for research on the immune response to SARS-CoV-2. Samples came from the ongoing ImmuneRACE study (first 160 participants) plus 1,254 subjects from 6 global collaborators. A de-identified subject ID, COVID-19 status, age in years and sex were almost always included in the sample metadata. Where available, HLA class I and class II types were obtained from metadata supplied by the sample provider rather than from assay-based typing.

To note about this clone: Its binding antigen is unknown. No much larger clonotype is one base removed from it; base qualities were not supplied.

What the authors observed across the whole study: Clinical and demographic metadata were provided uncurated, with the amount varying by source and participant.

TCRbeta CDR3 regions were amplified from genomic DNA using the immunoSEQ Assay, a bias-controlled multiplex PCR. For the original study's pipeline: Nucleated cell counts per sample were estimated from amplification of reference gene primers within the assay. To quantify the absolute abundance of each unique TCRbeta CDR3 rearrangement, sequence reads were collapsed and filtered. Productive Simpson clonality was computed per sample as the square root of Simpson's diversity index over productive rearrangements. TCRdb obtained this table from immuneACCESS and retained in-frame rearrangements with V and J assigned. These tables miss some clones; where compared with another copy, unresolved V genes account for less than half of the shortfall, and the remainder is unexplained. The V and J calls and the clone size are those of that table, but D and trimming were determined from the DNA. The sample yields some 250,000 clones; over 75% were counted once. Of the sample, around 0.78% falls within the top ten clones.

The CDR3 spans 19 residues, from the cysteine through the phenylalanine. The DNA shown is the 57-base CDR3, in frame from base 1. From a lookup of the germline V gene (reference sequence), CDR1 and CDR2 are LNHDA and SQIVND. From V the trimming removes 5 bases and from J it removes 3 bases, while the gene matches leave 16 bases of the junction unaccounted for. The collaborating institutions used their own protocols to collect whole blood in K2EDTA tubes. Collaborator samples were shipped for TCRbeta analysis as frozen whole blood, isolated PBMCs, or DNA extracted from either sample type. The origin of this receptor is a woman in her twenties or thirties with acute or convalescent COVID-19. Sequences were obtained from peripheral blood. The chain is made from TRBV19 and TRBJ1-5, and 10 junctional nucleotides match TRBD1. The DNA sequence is TGTGCCAGTAGTGCGAGGTCCGGGACAGGGGACAAACTCAATCAGCCCCAGCATTTT. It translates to CASSARSGTGDKLNQPQHF.